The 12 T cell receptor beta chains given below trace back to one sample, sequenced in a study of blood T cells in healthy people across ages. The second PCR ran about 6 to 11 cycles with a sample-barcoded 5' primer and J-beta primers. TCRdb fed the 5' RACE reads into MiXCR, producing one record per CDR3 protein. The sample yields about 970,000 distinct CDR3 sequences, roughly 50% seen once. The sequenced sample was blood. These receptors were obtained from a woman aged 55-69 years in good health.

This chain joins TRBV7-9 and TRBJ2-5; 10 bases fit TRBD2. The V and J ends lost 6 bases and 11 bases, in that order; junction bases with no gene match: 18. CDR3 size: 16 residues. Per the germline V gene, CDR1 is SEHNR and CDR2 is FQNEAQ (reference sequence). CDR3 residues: CASSFQSGRGGNEQYF. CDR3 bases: TGTGCCAGCAGTTTCCAGAGCGGGAGGGGAGGGAATGAGCAGTACTTC.

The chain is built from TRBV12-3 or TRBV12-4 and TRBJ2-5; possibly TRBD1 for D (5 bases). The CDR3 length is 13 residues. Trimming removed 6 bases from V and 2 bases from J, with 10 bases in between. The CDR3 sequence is CASRKGFQETQYF. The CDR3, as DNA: TGTGCCAGCAGAAAGGGGTTTCAAGAGACCCAGTACTTC.

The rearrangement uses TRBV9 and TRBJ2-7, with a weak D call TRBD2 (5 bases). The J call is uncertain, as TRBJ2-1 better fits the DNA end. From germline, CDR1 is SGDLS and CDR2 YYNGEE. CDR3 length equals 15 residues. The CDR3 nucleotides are TGTGCCAGCAGCCGGGCGGGCTCCTCCTTTAATGAGCAGTTCTTC. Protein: CASSRAGSSFNEQFF.

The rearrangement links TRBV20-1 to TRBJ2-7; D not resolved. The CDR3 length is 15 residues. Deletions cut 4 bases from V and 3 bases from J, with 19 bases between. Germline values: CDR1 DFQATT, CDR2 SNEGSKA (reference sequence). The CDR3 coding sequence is TGCAGTGCTAAAAAAGCCGGACGTTCCTTCTACGAGCAGTACTTC. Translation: CSAKKAGRSFYEQYF.

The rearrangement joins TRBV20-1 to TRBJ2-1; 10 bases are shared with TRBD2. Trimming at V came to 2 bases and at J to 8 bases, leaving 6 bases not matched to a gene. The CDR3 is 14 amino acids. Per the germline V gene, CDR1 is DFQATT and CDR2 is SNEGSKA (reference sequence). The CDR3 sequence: CSARQAGGGHEQFF. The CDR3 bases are TGCAGTGCTAGACAAGCGGGAGGGGGCCATGAGCAGTTCTTC.

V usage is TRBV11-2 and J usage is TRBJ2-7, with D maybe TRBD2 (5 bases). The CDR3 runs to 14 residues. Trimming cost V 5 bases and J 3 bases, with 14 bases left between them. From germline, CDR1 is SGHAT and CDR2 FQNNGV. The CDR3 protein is CASSPPIGDYEQYF. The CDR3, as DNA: TGTGCCAGCAGCCCCCCAATCGGGGACTACGAGCAGTACTTC.

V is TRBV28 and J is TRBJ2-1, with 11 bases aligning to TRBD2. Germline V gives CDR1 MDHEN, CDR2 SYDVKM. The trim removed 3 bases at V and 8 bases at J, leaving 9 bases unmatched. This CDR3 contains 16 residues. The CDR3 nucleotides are TGTGCCAGCAGTTTCTTGACTAGCGGGAAGGCGGATGAGCAGTTCTTC. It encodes CASSFLTSGKADEQFF.

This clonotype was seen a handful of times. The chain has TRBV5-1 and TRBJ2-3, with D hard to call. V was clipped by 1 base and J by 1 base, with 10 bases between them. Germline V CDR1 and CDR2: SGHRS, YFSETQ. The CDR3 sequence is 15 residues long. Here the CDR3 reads CASSLNSPRTDTQYF. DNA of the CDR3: TGCGCCAGCAGCTTGAACAGCCCTCGCACAGATACGCAGTATTTT.

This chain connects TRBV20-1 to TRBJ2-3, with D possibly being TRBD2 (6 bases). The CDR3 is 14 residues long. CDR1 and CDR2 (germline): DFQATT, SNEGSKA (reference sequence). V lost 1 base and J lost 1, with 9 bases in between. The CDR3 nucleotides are TGCAGTGCTAGAGTTTCTAGCGGCACAGATACGCAGTATTTT. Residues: CSARVSSGTDTQYF.

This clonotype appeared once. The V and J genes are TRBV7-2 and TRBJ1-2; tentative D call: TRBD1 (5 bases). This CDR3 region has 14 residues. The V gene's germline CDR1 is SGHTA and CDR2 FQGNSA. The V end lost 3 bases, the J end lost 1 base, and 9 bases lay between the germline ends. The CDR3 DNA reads TGTGCCAGCAGCTTTTCGCAGGGTAACTATGGCTACACCTTC. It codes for CASSFSQGNYGYTF.

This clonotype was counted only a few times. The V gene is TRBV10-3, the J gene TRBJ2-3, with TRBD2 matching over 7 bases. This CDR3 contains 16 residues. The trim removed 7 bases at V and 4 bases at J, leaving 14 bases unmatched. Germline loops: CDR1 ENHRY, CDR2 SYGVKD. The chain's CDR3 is CAITGGQGVGSDTQYF. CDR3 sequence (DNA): TGTGCCATCACGGGAGGTCAAGGGGTTGGCTCAGATACGCAGTATTTT.

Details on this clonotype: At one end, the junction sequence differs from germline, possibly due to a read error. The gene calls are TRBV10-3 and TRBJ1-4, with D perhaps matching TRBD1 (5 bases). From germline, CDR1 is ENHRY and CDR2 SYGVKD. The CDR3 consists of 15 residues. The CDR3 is CAISPTGTANEKLFF. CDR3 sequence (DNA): TGTGCCATCAGTCCGACCGGGACGGCGAATGAAAAGCTGTTTTTT.